Sequencing of this TCR beta chain was carried out in a study of Ad26.COV2.S vaccination and SARS-CoV-2 variants. Study context: The authors gave Ad26.COV2.S intramuscularly, either once or twice 56 days apart.

Generated by immunoSEQ multiplex PCR, the TCRdb table keeps only in-frame clones and is missing some. The sample holds about 350,000 clones, 70% to 90% seen once. The treatment is: over 15 received Ad26.COV2.S at low or high dose, single or two shots; roughly five received placebo; per-sample allocation not given. Sampling occurred on day 63 after the first vaccine or placebo injection. Germline loops: CDR1 SGDLS, CDR2 YYNGEE. Trimming cost V 0 bases and J 10 bases; bases outside gene matches: 13. There are 17 residues in the CDR3. The sequencing here drew on peripheral blood, taken in a trial of Ad26.COV2.S vaccine versus placebo. The clonotype comes from a person between 18 and 59 years old who received the Ad26.COV2.S COVID-19 vaccine or a placebo. This sequence joins TRBV9 and TRBJ1-4; TRBD1 aligns across 9 bases. Here the CDR3 reads CASSVDQDGTGGGKLFF. Here the CDR3 DNA reads TGTGCCAGCAGCGTAGATCAGGACGGAACAGGGGGCGGAAAACTGTTTTTT.